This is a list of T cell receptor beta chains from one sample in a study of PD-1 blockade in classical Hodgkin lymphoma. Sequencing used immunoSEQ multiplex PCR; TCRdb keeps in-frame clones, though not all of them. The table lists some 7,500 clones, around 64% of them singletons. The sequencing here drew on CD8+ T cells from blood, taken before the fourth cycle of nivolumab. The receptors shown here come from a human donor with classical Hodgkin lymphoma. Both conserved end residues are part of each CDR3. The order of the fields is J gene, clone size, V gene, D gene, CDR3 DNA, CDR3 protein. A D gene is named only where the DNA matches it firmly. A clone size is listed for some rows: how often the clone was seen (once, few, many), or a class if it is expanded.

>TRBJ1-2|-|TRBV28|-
TGTGCCAGCAGTTTGGGGTCTGGCTACACCTTC
CASSLGSGYTF
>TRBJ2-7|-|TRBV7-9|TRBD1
TGTGCCAGCAGCGACGGGACAGGGGGCTCCTACGAGCAGTACTTC
CASSDGTGGSYEQYF
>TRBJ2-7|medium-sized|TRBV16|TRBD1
TGTGCCAGCAGCCAAGACAGGGGTCACGAGCAGTACTTC
CASSQDRGHEQYF
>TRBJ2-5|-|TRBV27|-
TGTGCCAGCAGTCCCCTCTCGTACCAAGAGACCCAGTACTTC
CASSPLSYQETQYF
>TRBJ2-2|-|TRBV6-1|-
TGTGCCAGCAGTGAAGAAGTCCCCGGCCGAAACACCGGGGAGCTGTTTTTT
CASSEEVPGRNTGELFF
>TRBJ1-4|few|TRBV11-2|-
TGTGCCAGCAGCTTCTTAACAGGGATGGCAAAACTGTTTTTT
CASSFLTGMAKLFF
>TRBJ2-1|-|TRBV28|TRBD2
TGTGCCAGCAGTGGCGCACTAGCGCGACTTGGAGGTGAGCAGTTCTTC
CASSGALARLGGEQFF
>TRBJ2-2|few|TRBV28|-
TGTGCCAGCAGGACACGGGACTTGACGAACACCGGGGAGCTGTTTTTT
CASRTRDLTNTGELFF
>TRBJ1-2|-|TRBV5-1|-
TGCGCCAGCAGCTTAACCTGGGGCACCTCCGATGGCTACACCTTC
CASSLTWGTSDGYTF
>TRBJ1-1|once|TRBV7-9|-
TGTGCCAGCAGGGAGAACACTGAAGCTTTCTTT
CASRENTEAFF
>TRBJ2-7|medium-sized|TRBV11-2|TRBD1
TGTGCCAGCAGCTTTGGACAGGGGGCTTACTACGAGCAGTACTTC
CASSFGQGAYYEQYF